Below, 27 T cell receptor beta chains from the same sample are listed, as sequenced in a study of CD8 T cells in ankylosing spondylitis. In TCRdb, the 5' RACE reads were re-called with MiXCR into one record per CDR3 protein. The sample has 37,000 or so distinct CDR3 sequences; 15% to 20% are singletons. Source material: blood. Receptor source: a male donor with ankylosing spondylitis or in good health (not recorded which).

The sample holds a few counts of this clonotype. The chain carries TRBV29-1 and TRBJ2-1, with 7 bases lining up with TRBD2. Germline V gene data show CDR1 as SQVTM and CDR2 as ANQGSEA. The CDR3 contains 13 residues. Germline trimming cut 1 base from V and 9 bases from J; bases unmatched to any gene: 6. The CDR3 DNA sequence: TGCAGCGTTGAAGGGGGCGGGAGCACTGAGCAGTTCTTC. Protein product: CSVEGGGSTEQFF.

The rearrangement joins TRBV10-3 to TRBJ2-7, with 10 positions matching TRBD2. In germline, CDR1 is ENHRY, CDR2 SYGVKD. The length of the CDR3 is 13 residues. The V gene end was trimmed by 11 bases and the J gene end by 4 bases; junction bases not matched to a gene: 8. The CDR3 loop is CAGTSERYYEQYV. CDR3 DNA sequence: TGTGCCGGGACTAGCGAAAGGTATTACGAGCAGTACGTC.

The chain links TRBV4-3 to TRBJ2-2; D not certain. This CDR3 comprises 15 residues. Germline CDR1 is LGHNA and CDR2 is YSLEER. V lost 4 bases and J lost 8, with 17 bases in between. CDR3 nucleotides: TGCGCCAGCAGCCGGATGGGGTTCCTAGGGGGGGAGCTGTTTTTT. Translated, it gives CASSRMGFLGGELFF.

This clonotype has a handful of counts. This chain connects TRBV20-1 to TRBJ1-4; 10 nucleotides line up with TRBD1. The length of the CDR3 is 19 residues. J lost 0 bases, V lost 1 base, and 11 bases had no gene match. CDR1 and CDR2 from the germline V gene are DFQATT and SNEGSKA (reference sequence). The CDR3 reads CSARGPRDRGLSTNEKLFF. CDR3 coding DNA: TGCAGTGCTAGAGGTCCCCGGGACAGGGGACTTTCAACTAATGAAAAACTGTTTTTT.

This clonotype was detected a few times. The gene calls are TRBV4-3 and TRBJ2-2; possibly TRBD2 for D (5 bases). The CDR3 has 12 amino acids. Trimming stripped 4 bases from V and 8 bases from J, with 8 bases between. The germline CDR1 and CDR2 sequences are LGHNA and YSLEER. CDR3 sequence (DNA): TGCGCCAGCAGCCTTAGCGCGGGGGAGCTGTTTTTT. The encoded protein is CASSLSAGELFF.

The rearrangement links TRBV20-1 to TRBJ1-1, with 7 bases aligning to TRBD1. Germline CDR1 DFQATT, CDR2 SNEGSKA (reference sequence). Trimming cost V 3 bases and J 3 bases; bases outside gene matches: 7. CDR3 size: 14 residues. CDR3 sequence: CSASKGAPDTEAFF. CDR3 DNA: TGCAGTGCTAGCAAGGGGGCGCCGGACACTGAAGCTTTCTTT.

This chain connects TRBV3-1 to TRBJ2-7; 7 bases align to TRBD1. V was clipped by 4 bases and J by 7 bases; unmatched bases: 10. Per germline, CDR1 LGHDT and CDR2 YNNKEL (reference sequence). The length of the CDR3 is 14 residues. CDR3 amino acids: CASSLGTAPTEQYV. The CDR3 DNA follows: TGTGCCAGCAGCCTCGGGACAGCACCTACTGAGCAGTACGTC.

The sample holds a few counts of this clonotype. CDR3 loop: CSVDNRGNTEAFF. The CDR3 DNA follows: TGCAGCGTCGATAACAGGGGGAACACTGAAGCTTTCTTT. The chain joins TRBV29-1 to TRBJ1-1; 7 bases line up with TRBD1. The CDR3 totals 13 residues. Germline loops: CDR1 SQVTM, CDR2 ANQGSEA. After removal of 6 bases from V and 1 base from J, the junction contained 5 bases not matched to a gene. Together with reference TRBV29-1 and TRBJ1-1, the CDR3 gives the full variable domain: SAVISQKPSRDICQRGTSLTIQCQVDSQVTMMFWYRQQPGQSLTLIATANQGSEATYESGFVIDKFPISRPNLTFSTLTVSNMSPEDSSIYLCSVDNRGNTEAFFGQGTRLTVV.

The chain couples TRBV20-1 to TRBJ2-6, with 7 bases that match TRBD1. Germline V gene sequence: CDR1 DFQATT, CDR2 SNEGSKA (reference sequence). There are 15 residues in the CDR3. The V and J ends lost 4 bases and 3 bases, in that order; junction bases with no gene match: 6. This CDR3 reads CSAIKTGYGANVLTF. The CDR3 DNA sequence: TGCAGTGCTATAAAGACAGGGTATGGGGCCAACGTCCTGACTTTC.

The chain links TRBV12-3 or TRBV12-4 to TRBJ2-1; D is ambiguous. The CDR3 length is 14 residues. V was trimmed by 1 base and J by 0 bases, leaving 4 bases between them. The chain's CDR3 is CASSLVASYNEQFF. CDR3 nucleotides: TGTGCCAGCAGTTTAGTTGCCTCCTACAATGAGCAGTTCTTC.

This clonotype was recorded a few times. The V gene is TRBV13, the J gene TRBJ1-2; possible D gene TRBD1, 6 bases. The CDR3 runs 15 residues. Germline CDR1 and CDR2: PRHDT and FYEKMQ (reference sequence). Trimming took off 5 bases at V and 0 bases at J, with 13 bases between the two ends. CDR3 residues: CASSGWTVTNYGYTF. The CDR3 region has the DNA TGTGCCAGCAGCGGATGGACAGTAACTAACTATGGCTACACCTTC.

This clonotype turned up a few times. The rearrangement links TRBV29-1 to TRBJ2-3; D is perhaps TRBD1 (5 bases). This CDR3 has 14 amino acids. V was pared by 4 bases and J by 3 bases, with 14 bases between. In germline, CDR1 is SQVTM, CDR2 ANQGSEA. CDR3 amino acids: CSVVGVLGTDTQYF. The CDR3 DNA follows: TGCAGCGTTGTAGGGGTTTTGGGGACAGATACGCAGTATTTT.

The sample holds a few counts of this clonotype. The chain is built from TRBV12-3 or TRBV12-4 and TRBJ2-2, with D unclear. The V and J ends lost 6 bases and 5 bases respectively, with 4 bases between them. The CDR3 sequence is 11 residues long. In DNA form, the CDR3 reads TGTGCCAGCAGGCTGACCGGGGAGCTGTTTTTT. Amino acids: CASRLTGELFF.

About this clonotype itself: A much larger clone sits a single nucleotide away, making a read error possible. The chain uses TRBV7-8 and TRBJ2-1; tentative D call: TRBD2 (6 bases). Trimming took off 7 bases at V and 10 bases at J, with 14 bases between the two ends. Germline values: CDR1 SGHVS, CDR2 FQNEAQ. The CDR3 consists of 12 residues. The CDR3 region is CASKGEAGEQFF. As DNA, the CDR3 is TGTGCCAGCAAGGGAGAAGCGGGCGAGCAGTTCTTC.

The genes are TRBV12-3 or TRBV12-4 and TRBJ1-1, with D unclear. The CDR3 has 13 residues. Between the trimmed V and J ends, which lost 2 bases and 2 bases, there was a span of 6 bases. In nucleotides, the CDR3 is TGTGCCAGCAGTTTATTTACTAACACTGAAGCTTTCTTT. This codes for CASSLFTNTEAFF.

The count of this clonotype is one. The chain carries TRBV12-3 or TRBV12-4 and TRBJ1-4, with a possible D match to TRBD1 (5 bases). The CDR3 consists of 15 residues. Trimming removed 5 bases at V and 8 bases at J, with 18 bases between. This CDR3 is CASSPALGGGEKLFF. CDR3 bases: TGTGCCAGCAGTCCCGCCTTGGGGGGAGGCGAAAAACTGTTTTTT.

V usage is TRBV18 and J usage is TRBJ2-3; a possible D gene is TRBD2 (5 bases). From germline, CDR1 is KGHSH and CDR2 LQKENI. The CDR3 extends over 15 amino acids. V was trimmed by 6 bases and J by 2 bases, leaving 15 bases between them. The CDR3 sequence is CASSSVGSFTDTQYF. The CDR3 nucleotides read TGTGCCAGCTCCTCCGTGGGGAGCTTCACAGATACGCAGTATTTT. The whole variable domain, remainder taken from reference TRBV18 and TRBJ2-3, is NAGVMQNPRHLVRRRGQEARLRCSPMKGHSHVYWYRQLPEEGLKFMVYLQKENIIDESGMPKERFSAEFPKEGPSILRIQQVVRGDSAAYFCASSSVGSFTDTQYFGPGTRLTVL.

The chain uses TRBV7-2 and TRBJ2-3; D may be TRBD2 (6 bases). Looked up from germline, CDR1 is SGHTA and CDR2 is FQGNSA. The length of the CDR3 is 14 residues. The germline V and J ends were trimmed by 0 bases and 4 bases, with 8 bases remaining between them. CDR3 amino acids: CASSLAAGPDTQYF. The CDR3 coding sequence is TGTGCCAGCAGCTTAGCGGCGGGACCAGATACGCAGTATTTT.

J is TRBJ2-7 and V is TRBV5-1; no firm D call. The germline gives CDR1 SGHRS, CDR2 YFSETQ. This CDR3 region has 15 residues. The V gene lost 0 bases and the J gene lost 0 bases, with 10 bases spanning the gap. DNA for the CDR3: TGCGCCAGCAGCTTGGCCGGCTTGAGCTCCTACGAGCAGTACTTC. Its translation: CASSLAGLSSYEQYF.

The chain uses TRBV5-1 and TRBJ2-1; D gene unclear. The ends were cut back, 1 base at V and 8 bases at J, with 10 bases in the middle. CDR3 length: 13 amino acids. The germline gives CDR1 SGHRS, CDR2 YFSETQ. CDR3 DNA: TGCGCCAGCAGCTTGAACGCTCCTGATGAGCAGTTCTTC. Translation gives CASSLNAPDEQFF.

This sequence joins TRBV9 and TRBJ2-2, with 7 bases that match TRBD1. CDR1 is SGDLS, CDR2 YYNGEE, per germline. With 4 bases clipped from V and 8 bases from J, the junction kept 5 bases outside the gene matches. This CDR3 spans 13 amino acids. The CDR3, as DNA: TGTGCCAGCAGCATAAGACAGGGAGGGGAGCTGTTTTTT. Translation: CASSIRQGGELFF.

This clonotype was observed a handful of times. CDR3 nucleotides: TGTGCCAGCAGCCCCACAGGGGTGAGGACCGGGGAGCTGTTTTTT. Translated: CASSPTGVRTGELFF. The chain employs TRBV5-5 and TRBJ2-2, with 7 positions matching TRBD1. This CDR3 has 15 amino acids. Trimming cost V 4 bases and J 5 bases; bases outside gene matches: 8. Germline V lookup: CDR1 SGHKS, CDR2 YYEKEE (reference sequence). Complete variable domain (other parts from reference TRBV5-5 and TRBJ2-2): DAGVTQSPTHLIKTRGQQVTLRCSPISGHKSVSWYQQVLGQGPQFIFQYYEKEERGRGNFPDRFSARQFPNYSSELNVNALLLGDSALYLCASSPTGVRTGELFFGEGSRLTVL.

This clonotype was found a few times. The CDR3 coding sequence is TGTGCCAGCAGTTCCGGGACAGTCAATGAAAAACTGTTTTTT. Translation: CASSSGTVNEKLFF. This sequence joins TRBV25-1 and TRBJ1-4, with TRBD1 matching 7 bases. V shed 5 bases and J 5 bases; nucleotides not matched to a gene: 5. Germline-derived CDR1 and CDR2 are MGHDK and SYGVNS. The CDR3 length is 14 residues.

This clonotype was detected only a few times. This chain connects TRBV12-5 to TRBJ2-1; D not resolved. Germline values: CDR1 LGHNT, CDR2 FRNRAP. The CDR3 spans 13 residues. Trimming took off 3 bases at V and 9 bases at J, with 12 bases between the two ends. CDR3 nucleotide sequence: TGTGCTAGTGGTTTACGGGCCGATGCTGAGCAGTTCTTC. It codes for CASGLRADAEQFF. The full variable domain, with the rest looked up from reference TRBV12-5 and TRBJ2-1, is DARVTQTPRHKVTEMGQEVTMRCQPILGHNTVFWYRQTMMQGLELLAYFRNRAPLDDSGMPKDRFSAEMPDATLATLKIQPSEPRDSAVYFCASGLRADAEQFFGPGTRLTVL.

This clonotype was seen a few times. The chain joins TRBV9 to TRBJ1-4; TRBD1 aligns across 7 bases. J gave up 8 bases and V 7 bases, and 5 bases lay outside the gene matches. Germline lookup yields CDR1 SGDLS and CDR2 YYNGEE. This CDR3 region has 12 residues. Here the CDR3 DNA reads TGTGCCAGCGGAAGGACAGGAGAAAAACTGTTTTTT. Amino acids: CASGRTGEKLFF.

This clonotype came up many times. The chain recombines TRBV20-1 with TRBJ2-1, with 7 positions matching TRBD2. This CDR3 spans 15 amino acids. Germline V CDR1 and CDR2: DFQATT, SNEGSKA (reference sequence). V was clipped by 3 bases and J by 0 bases; unmatched bases: 5. CDR3 sequence: CSAREGGNSYNEQFF. In DNA, the CDR3 is TGCAGTGCTAGGGAGGGAGGGAACTCCTACAATGAGCAGTTCTTC.

This chain uses TRBV28 with TRBJ2-2; tentative D call: TRBD1 (5 bases). In germline, CDR1 is MDHEN, CDR2 SYDVKM. The ends were cut back, 5 bases at V and 4 bases at J, with 8 bases in the middle. The CDR3 contains 13 residues. The CDR3 DNA sequence: TGTGCCAGCAGTCCTACAGGCACCGGGGAGCTGTTTTTT. Amino acid sequence: CASSPTGTGELFF.